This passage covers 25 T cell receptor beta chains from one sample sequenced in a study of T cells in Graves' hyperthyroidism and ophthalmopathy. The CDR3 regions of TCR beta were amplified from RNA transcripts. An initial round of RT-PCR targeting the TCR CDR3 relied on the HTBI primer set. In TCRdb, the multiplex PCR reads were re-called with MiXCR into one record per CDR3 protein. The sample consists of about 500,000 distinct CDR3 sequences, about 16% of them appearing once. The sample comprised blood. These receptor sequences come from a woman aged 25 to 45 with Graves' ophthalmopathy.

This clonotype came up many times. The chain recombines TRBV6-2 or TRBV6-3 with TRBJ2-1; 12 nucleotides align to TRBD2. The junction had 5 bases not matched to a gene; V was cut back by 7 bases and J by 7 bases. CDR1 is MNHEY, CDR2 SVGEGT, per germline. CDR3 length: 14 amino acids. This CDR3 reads CASTRLAGANEQFF. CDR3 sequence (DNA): TGTGCCAGCACCAGACTAGCGGGAGCTAATGAGCAGTTCTTC.

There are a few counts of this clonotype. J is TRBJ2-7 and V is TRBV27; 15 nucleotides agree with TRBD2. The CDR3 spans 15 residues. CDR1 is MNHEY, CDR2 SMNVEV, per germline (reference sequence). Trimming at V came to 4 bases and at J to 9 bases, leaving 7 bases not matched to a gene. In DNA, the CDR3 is TGTGCCAGCAGTTCCAGGACTAGCGGGAGGGTCTGGCAGTACTTC. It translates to CASSSRTSGRVWQYF.

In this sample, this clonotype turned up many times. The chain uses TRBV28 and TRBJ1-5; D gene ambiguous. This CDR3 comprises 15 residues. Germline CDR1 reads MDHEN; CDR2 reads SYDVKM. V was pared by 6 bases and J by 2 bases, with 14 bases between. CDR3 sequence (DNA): TGTGCCAGCAGGGGAGGGATGGGTGGCAATCAGCCCCAGCATTTT. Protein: CASRGGMGGNQPQHF.

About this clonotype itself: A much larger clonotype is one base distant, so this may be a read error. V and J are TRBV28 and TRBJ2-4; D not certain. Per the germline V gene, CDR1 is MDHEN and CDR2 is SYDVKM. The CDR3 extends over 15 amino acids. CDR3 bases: TGTGCCAGCAGTTTAAGCCGGAGTCCGAAAAACATTCGGTACTTC. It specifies CASSLSRSPKNIRYF.

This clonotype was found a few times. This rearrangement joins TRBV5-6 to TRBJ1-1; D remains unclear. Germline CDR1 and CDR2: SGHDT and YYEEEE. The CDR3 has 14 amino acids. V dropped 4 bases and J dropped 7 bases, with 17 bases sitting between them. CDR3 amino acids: CASSPRSRAGEAFF. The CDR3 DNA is TGTGCCAGCAGCCCCCGGAGTAGGGCAGGTGAAGCTTTCTTT.

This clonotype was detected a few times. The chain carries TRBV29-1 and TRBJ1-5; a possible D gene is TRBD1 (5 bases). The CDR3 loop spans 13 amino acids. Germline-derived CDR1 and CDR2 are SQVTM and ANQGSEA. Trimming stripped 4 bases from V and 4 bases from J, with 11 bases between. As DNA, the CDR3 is TGCAGCGTTGTCCGGGACTTGAATCAGCCCCAGCATTTT. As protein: CSVVRDLNQPQHF.

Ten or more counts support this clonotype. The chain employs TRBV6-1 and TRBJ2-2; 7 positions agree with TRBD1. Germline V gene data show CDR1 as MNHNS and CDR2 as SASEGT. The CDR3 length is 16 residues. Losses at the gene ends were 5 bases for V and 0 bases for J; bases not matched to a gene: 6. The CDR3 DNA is TGTGCCAGCAGTTACAGGGGAATCCCGAACACCGGGGAGCTGTTTTTT. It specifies CASSYRGIPNTGELFF.

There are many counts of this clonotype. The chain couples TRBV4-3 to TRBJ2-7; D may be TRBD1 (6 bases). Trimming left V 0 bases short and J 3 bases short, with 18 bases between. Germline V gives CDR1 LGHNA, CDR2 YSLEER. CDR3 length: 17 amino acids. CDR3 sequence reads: CASSQDLLVTGHYEQYF. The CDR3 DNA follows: TGCGCCAGCAGCCAAGATCTCCTAGTGACGGGACACTACGAGCAGTACTTC.

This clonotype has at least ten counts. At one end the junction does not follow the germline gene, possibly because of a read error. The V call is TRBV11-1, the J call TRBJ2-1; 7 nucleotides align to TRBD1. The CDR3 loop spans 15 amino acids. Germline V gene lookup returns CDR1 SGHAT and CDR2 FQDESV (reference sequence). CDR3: CASSRRTGSYDEQFF. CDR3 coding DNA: TGTGCCAGCAGCCGCCGGACAGGCTCCTACGATGAGCAGTTCTTC.

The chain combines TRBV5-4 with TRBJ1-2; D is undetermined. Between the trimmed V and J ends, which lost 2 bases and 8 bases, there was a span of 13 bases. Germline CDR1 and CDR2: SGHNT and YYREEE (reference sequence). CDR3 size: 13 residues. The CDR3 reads CASSFGQLGGYTF. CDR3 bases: TGTGCCAGCAGCTTTGGTCAGCTGGGCGGCTACACCTTC.

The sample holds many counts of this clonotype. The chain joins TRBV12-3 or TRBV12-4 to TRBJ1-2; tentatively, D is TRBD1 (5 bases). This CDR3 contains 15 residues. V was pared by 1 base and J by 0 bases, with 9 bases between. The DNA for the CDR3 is TGTGCCAGCAGTTTAGGTGGACAAGCTAACTATGGCTACACCTTC. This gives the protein CASSLGGQANYGYTF.

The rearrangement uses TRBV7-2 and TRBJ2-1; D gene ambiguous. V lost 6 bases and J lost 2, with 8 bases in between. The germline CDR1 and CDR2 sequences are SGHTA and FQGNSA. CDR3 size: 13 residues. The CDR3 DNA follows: TGTGCCAGCAGTCAAAAGGCCTACAATGAGCAGTTCTTC. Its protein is CASSQKAYNEQFF.

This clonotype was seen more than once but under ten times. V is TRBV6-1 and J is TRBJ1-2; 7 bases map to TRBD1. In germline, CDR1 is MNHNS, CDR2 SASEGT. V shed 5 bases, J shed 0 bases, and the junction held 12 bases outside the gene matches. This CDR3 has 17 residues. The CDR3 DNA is TGTGCCAGCAGTTCCCCTGGAGGGGACAGCTCTAACTATGGCTACACCTTC. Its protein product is CASSSPGGDSSNYGYTF.

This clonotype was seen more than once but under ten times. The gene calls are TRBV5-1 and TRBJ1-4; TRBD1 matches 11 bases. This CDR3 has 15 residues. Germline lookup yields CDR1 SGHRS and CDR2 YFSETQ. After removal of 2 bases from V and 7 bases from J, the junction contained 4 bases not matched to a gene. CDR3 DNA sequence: TGCGCCAGCAGCTTCTCCGGGACAGGGGGTGAAAAACTGTTTTTT. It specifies CASSFSGTGGEKLFF.

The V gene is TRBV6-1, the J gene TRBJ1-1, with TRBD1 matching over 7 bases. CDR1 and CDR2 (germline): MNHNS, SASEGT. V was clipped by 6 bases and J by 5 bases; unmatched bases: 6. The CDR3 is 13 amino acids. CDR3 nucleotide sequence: TGTGCCAGCAGACGGGACAGTGGGACTGAAGCTTTCTTT. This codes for CASRRDSGTEAFF.

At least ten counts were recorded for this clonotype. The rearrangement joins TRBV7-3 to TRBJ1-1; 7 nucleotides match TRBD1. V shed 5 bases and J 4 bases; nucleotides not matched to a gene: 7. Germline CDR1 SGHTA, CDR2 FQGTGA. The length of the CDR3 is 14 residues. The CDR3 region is CASSPGTVGTEAFF. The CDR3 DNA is TGTGCCAGCAGCCCAGGGACAGTTGGCACTGAAGCTTTCTTT. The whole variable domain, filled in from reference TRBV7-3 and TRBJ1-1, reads GAGVSQTPSNKVTEKGKYVELRCDPISGHTALYWYRQSLGQGPEFLIYFQGTGAADDSGLPNDRFFAVRPEGSVSTLKIQRTERGDSAVYLCASSPGTVGTEAFFGQGTRLTVV.

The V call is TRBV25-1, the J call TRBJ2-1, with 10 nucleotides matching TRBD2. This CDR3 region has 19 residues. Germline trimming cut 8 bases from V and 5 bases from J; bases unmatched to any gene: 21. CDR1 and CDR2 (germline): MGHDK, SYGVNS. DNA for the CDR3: TGTGCCAGCCGCTCCCCAGGGAGAGGACTAGCGGACCACCACAATGAGCAGTTCTTC. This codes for CASRSPGRGLADHHNEQFF.

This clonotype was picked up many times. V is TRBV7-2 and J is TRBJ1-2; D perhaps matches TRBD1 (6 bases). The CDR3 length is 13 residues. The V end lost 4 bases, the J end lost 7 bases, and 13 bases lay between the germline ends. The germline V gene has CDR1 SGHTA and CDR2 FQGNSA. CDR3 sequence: CASSSGTKAGYTF. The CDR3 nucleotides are TGTGCCAGCAGCTCCGGGACAAAAGCTGGCTACACCTTC. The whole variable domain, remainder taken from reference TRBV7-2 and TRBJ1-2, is GAGVSQSPSNKVTEKGKDVELRCDPISGHTALYWYRQSLGQGLEFLIYFQGNSAPDKSGLPSDRFSAERTGGSVSTLTIQRTQQEDSAVYLCASSSGTKAGYTFGSGTRLTVV.

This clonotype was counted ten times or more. CDR3 amino acids: CASSLGGAKGEQYF. CDR3 nucleotide sequence: TGTGCCAGCAGCTTGGGGGGCGCAAAGGGCGAGCAGTACTTC. The rearrangement links TRBV7-2 to TRBJ2-7; D might be TRBD1 or TRBD2, each matching 6 bases. This CDR3 is built from 14 residues. Trimming left V 3 bases short and J 6 bases short, with 15 bases between. The V gene's germline CDR1 is SGHTA and CDR2 FQGNSA. The full variable domain, in which reference TRBV7-2 and TRBJ2-7 provide the parts outside the CDR3, is GAGVSQSPSNKVTEKGKDVELRCDPISGHTALYWYRQSLGQGLEFLIYFQGNSAPDKSGLPSDRFSAERTGGSVSTLTIQRTQQEDSAVYLCASSLGGAKGEQYFGPGTRLTVT.

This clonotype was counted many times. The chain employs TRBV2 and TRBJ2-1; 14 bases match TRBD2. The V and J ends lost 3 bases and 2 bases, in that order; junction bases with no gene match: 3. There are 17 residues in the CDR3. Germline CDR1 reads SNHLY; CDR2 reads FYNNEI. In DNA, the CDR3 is TGTGCCAGCAGTGAGACTAGCGGGAGGGGGCCCTACAATGAGCAGTTCTTC. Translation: CASSETSGRGPYNEQFF.

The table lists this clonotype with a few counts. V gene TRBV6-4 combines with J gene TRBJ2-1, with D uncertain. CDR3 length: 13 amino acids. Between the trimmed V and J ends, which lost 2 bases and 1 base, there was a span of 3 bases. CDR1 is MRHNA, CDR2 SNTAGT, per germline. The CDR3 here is CASSDESYNEQFF. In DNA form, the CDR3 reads TGTGCCAGCAGTGACGAGTCCTACAATGAGCAGTTCTTC.

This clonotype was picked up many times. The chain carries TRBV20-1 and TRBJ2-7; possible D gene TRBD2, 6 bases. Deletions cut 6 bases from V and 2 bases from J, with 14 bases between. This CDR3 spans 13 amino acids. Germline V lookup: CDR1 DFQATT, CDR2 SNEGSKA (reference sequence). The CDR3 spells CSAIGLQAYEQYF. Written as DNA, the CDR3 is TGCAGTGCCATAGGACTACAGGCCTACGAGCAGTACTTC.

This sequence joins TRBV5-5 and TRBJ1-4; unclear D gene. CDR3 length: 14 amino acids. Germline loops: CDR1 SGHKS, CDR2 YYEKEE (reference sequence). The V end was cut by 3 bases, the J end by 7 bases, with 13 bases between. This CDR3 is CASSSFVVTEKLFF. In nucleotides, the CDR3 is TGTGCCAGCAGCTCCTTTGTAGTGACTGAAAAACTGTTTTTT. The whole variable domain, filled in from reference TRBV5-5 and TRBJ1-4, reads DAGVTQSPTHLIKTRGQQVTLRCSPISGHKSVSWYQQVLGQGPQFIFQYYEKEERGRGNFPDRFSARQFPNYSSELNVNALLLGDSALYLCASSSFVVTEKLFFGSGTQLSVL.

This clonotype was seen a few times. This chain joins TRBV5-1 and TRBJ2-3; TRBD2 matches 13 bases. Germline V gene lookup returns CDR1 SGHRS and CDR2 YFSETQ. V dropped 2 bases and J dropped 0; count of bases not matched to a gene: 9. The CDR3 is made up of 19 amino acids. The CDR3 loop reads CASSLTTGTSGASTDTQYF. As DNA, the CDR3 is TGCGCCAGCAGCTTAACCACCGGGACTAGCGGGGCCAGCACAGATACGCAGTATTTT. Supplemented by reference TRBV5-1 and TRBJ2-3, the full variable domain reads KAGVTQTPRYLIKTRGQQVTLSCSPISGHRSVSWYQQTPGQGLQFLFEYFSETQRNKGNFPGRFSGRQFSNSRSEMNVSTLELGDSALYLCASSLTTGTSGASTDTQYFGPGTRLTVL.

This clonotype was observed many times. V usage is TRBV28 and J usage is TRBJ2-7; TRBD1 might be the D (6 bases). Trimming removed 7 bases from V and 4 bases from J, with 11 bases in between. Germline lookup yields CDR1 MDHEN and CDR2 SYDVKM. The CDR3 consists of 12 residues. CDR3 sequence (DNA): TGTGCCAGCAACCTACAGGGATACGAGCAGTACTTC. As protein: CASNLQGYEQYF.